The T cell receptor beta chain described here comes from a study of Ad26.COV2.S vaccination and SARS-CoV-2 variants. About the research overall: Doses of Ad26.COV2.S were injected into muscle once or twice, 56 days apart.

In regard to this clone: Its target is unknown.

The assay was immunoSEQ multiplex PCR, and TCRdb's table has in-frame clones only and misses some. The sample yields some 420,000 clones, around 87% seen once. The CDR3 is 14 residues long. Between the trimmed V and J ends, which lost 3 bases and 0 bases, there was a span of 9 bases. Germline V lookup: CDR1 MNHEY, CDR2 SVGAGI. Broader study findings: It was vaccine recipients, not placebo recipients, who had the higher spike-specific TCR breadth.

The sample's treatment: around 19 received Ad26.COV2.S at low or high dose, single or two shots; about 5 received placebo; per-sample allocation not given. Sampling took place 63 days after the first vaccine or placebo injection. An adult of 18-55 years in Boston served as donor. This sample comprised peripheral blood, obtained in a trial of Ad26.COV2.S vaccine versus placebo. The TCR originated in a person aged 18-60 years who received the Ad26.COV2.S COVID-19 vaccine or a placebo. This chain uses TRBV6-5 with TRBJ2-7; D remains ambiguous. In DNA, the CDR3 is TGTGCCAGCAGTTATCGAAGGGACTCCTACGAGCAGTACTTC. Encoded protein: CASSYRRDSYEQYF.